This note documents a single T cell receptor (beta chain) sequence. No antigen is known for it. The authors extracted RNA and reverse transcribed it into cDNA as the sequencing template. Libraries were prepared by immunoSEQ multiplex PCR; TCRdb keeps only in-frame clonotypes and omits some of them. The sample holds around 4,300 clones; approximately 61% are singletons and the top ten take more than 9%. The data are from a study of CD8+ T cells in alopecia areata. Whole-study context: Patients took tofacitinib for 6 to 18 months, followed by 6 drug-free months. Study-wide results and limits: Scalp and blood samples kept many expanded lesional clones throughout tofacitinib.

Regarding treatment: oral pan-JAK inhibitor, 5-10 mg twice daily. Those with alopecia areata gave lesional scalp punch biopsies and peripheral blood. V shed 0 bases and J shed 5 bases, with 8 bases lying between them. Germline CDR1 and CDR2: ENHRY and SYGVKD. The CDR3 has 14 residues. The TCR sequence derives from a human donor with alopecia areata. The sequences come from skin, collected around week 37, from a patient treated with tofacitinib. The V and J genes are TRBV10-3 and TRBJ1-5, with unresolved D. CDR3 sequence reads: CAISESSDYQPQHF. DNA of the CDR3: TGTGCCATCAGTGAGTCGTCCGATTATCAGCCCCAGCATTTT.